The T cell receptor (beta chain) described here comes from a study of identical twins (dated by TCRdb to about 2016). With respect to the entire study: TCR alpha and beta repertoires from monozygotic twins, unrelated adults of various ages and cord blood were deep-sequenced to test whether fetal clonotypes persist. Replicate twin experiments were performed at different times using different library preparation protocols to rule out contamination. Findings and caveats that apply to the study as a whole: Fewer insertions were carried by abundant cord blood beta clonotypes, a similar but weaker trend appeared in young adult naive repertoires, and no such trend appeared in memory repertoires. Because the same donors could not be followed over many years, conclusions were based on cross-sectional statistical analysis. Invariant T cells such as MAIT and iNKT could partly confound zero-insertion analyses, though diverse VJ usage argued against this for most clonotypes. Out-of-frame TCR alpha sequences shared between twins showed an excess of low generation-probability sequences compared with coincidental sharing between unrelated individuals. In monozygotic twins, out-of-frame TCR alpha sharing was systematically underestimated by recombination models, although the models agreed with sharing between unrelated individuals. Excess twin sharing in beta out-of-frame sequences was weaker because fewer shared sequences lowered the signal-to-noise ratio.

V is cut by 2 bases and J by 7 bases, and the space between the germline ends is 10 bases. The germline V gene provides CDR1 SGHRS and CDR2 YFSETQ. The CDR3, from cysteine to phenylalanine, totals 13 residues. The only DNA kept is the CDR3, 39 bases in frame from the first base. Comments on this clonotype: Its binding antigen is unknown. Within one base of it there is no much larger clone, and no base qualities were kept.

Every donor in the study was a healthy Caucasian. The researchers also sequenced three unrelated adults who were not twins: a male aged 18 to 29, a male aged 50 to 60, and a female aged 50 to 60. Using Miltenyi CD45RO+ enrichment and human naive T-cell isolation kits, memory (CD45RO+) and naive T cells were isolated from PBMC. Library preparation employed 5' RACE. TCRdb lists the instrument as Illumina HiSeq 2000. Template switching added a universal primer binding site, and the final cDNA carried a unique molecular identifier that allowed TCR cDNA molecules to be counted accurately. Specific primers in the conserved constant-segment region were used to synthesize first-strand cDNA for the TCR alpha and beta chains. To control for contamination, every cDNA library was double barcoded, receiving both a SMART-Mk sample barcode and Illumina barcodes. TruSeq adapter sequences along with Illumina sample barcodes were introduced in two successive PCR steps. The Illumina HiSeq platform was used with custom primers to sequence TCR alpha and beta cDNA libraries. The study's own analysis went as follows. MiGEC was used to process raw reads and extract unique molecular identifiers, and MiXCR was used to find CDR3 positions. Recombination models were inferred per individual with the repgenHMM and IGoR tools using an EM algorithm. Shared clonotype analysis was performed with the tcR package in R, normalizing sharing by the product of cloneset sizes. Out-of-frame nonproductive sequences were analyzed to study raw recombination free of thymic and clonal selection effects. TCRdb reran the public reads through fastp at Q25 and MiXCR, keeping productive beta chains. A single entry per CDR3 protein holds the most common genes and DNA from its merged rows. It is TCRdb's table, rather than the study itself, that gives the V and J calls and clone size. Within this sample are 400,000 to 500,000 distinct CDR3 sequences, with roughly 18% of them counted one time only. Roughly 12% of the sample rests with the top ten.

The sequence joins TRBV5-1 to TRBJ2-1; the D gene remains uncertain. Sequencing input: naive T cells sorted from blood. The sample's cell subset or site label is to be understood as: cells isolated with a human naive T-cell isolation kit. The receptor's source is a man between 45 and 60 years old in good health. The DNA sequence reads TGCGCCAGCAGCTTTACCCTGCAAAATGAGCAGTTCTTC. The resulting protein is CASSFTLQNEQFF.